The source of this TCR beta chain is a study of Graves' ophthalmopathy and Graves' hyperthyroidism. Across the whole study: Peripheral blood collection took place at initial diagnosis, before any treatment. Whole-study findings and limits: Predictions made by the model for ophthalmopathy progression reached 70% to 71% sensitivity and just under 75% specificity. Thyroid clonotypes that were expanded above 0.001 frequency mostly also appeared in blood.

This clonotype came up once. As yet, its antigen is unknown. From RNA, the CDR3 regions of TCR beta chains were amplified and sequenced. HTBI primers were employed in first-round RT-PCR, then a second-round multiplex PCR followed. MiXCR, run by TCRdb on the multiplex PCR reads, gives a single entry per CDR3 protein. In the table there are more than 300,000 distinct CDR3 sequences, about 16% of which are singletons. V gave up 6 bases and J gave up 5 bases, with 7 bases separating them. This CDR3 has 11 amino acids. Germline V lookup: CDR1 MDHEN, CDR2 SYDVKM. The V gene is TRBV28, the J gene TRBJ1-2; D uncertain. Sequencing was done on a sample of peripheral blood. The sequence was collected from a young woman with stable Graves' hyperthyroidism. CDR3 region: CASSRLYGYTF. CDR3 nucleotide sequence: TGTGCCAGCAGCCGGTTGTATGGCTACACCTTC.